Listed below are T cell receptor beta chains from one sample, sequenced in a study of cytomegalovirus exposure and HLA in healthy donors. Produced via immunoSEQ multiplex PCR; TCRdb's table is partial and in-frame only. The sample has some 170,000 clones; around nine tenths are singletons. Sequencing input: PBMCs. These receptors originate from a man between 18 and 35 years old in good health and CMV-seropositive. Each CDR3 is given with its conserved first and last residue. A D gene is named only where the DNA matches it firmly. Size values are once, few and many counts, or a class for expanded clones, and some rows have none.

- | TRBJ2-7 | TRBV7-9 | many | CASSLSDPYEQYF | TGTGCCAGCAGCTTAAGCGATCCCTACGAGCAGTACTTC
- | TRBJ2-1 | TRBV6-1 | - | CASSVNSNNEQFF | TGTGCCAGCAGTGTAAATTCTAACAATGAGCAGTTCTTC
TRBD1 | TRBJ1-1 | TRBV23-1 | - | CASSHPTRTGDRDTEAFF | TGCGCCAGCAGTCACCCTACCCGGACAGGGGATAGGGACACTGAAGCTTTCTTT
TRBD1 | TRBJ1-2 | TRBV19 | - | CASSTGSDRGYGYTF | TGTGCCAGTAGTACCGGATCGGACAGGGGCTATGGCTACACCTTC
TRBD1 | TRBJ1-5 | TRBV27 | - | CASPSGGANQPQHF | TGTGCCAGCCCATCAGGGGGCGCCAATCAGCCCCAGCATTTT
- | TRBJ2-7 | TRBV6-5 | few | CASSYQGNSYEQYF | TGTGCCAGCAGTTACCAGGGGAACTCCTACGAGCAGTACTTC
TRBD2 | TRBJ2-3 | TRBV4-3 | - | CASSRGASGGINTDTQYF | TGCGCCAGCAGCCGGGGAGCTAGCGGGGGGATCAACACAGATACGCAGTATTTT
TRBD1 | TRBJ1-1 | TRBV27 | many | CASSLNRGDTEAFF | TGTGCCAGCAGTCTAAACAGGGGTGACACTGAAGCTTTCTTT
- | TRBJ1-2 | TRBV9 | - | CASSVGTGGYTF | TGTGCCAGCAGCGTAGGGACGGGGGGCTACACCTTC
- | TRBJ1-1 | TRBV29-1 | - | CSVGQGLNTEAFF | TGCAGCGTTGGGCAGGGGCTGAACACTGAAGCTTTCTTT
- | TRBJ1-2 | TRBV10-3 | - | CATKTDYGYTF | TGTGCCACCAAGACAGATTATGGCTACACCTTC
TRBD1 | TRBJ2-1 | TRBV2 | once | CASSGDRGSYNEQFF | TGTGCCAGCAGTGGGGACAGGGGCTCCTACAATGAGCAGTTCTTC
- | TRBJ2-4 | TRBV27 | - | CASSLGGINIQYF | TGTGCCAGCAGTTTAGGGGGGATAAACATTCAGTACTTC
- | TRBJ1-2 | TRBV7-8 | - | CASSSLWGDGYTF | TGTGCCAGCAGCTCTCTGTGGGGAGATGGCTACACCTTC
- | TRBJ1-1 | TRBV4-1 | - | CASSQDTVNTEAFF | TGCGCCAGCAGCCAGGATACAGTGAACACTGAAGCTTTCTTT
- | TRBJ2-3 | TRBV6-1 | - | CASSEAGASTDTQYF | TGTGCCAGCAGTGAAGCGGGAGCTAGCACAGATACGCAGTATTTT
- | TRBJ2-7 | TRBV4-1 | - | CASSQEKRSPREQYF | TGCGCCAGCAGCCAAGAGAAGCGTTCCCCTCGCGAGCAGTACTTC
TRBD2 | TRBJ2-7 | TRBV28 | - | CASSFSPTSGSHEQYF | TGTGCCAGCAGTTTCTCCCCGACTAGCGGGAGTCACGAGCAGTACTTC
TRBD2 | TRBJ2-3 | TRBV28 | - | CASLAGSSTDTQYF | TGTGCGTCCTTAGCGGGATCTAGCACAGATACGCAGTATTTT
- | TRBJ2-1 | TRBV11-2 | - | CASSFTPGEQFF | TGTGCCAGCAGCTTCACTCCGGGTGAGCAGTTCTTC
- | TRBJ1-3 | TRBV5-1 | - | CASSPQASTGGNTIYF | TGCGCCAGCAGCCCCCAGGCTTCCACGGGGGGAAACACCATATATTTT
TRBD1 | TRBJ1-2 | TRBV9 | - | CASSPRGQNYGYTF | TGTGCCAGCAGCCCCCGGGGACAGAACTATGGCTACACCTTC